Sequencing of this TCR beta chain was carried out in a study of shared clonotypes between healthy human individuals. Study-level points and caveats: A small donor pool kept down the genetic and exposure-history diversity that was represented. Non-shared clonotypes showed lower generation probabilities than clonotypes common to all four donors.

As regards this clone: No antigen is known for it. A much more abundant neighbour one base away suggests this may be a read error. The same CDR3 also results from other DNA sequences found in this sample.

V shed 4 bases, J shed 2 bases, and the junction held 3 bases outside the gene matches. CDR1 and CDR2 (germline): SGHRS, YFSETQ. The CDR3 length is 13 residues. Over several immunoSEQ plates, each subset's genomic DNA was distributed in even portions. The protocol was immunoSEQ multiplex PCR, while the TCRdb copy is restricted to in-frame clones and leaves out a portion. This repertoire shows over a million clones, roughly 70% found once; its top ten account for around 1.4%. The chain uses TRBV5-1 and TRBJ2-7; the match to TRBD1 covers 7 bases. The origin of this receptor is a man younger than 35 in good health. The source material was memory CD4+ T cells sorted from blood. This sample's subset: CD45RA-negative fraction. The CDR3 DNA reads TGCGCCAGCAGCCCGGGACAGACCTACGAGCAGTACTTC. Translated, it gives CASSPGQTYEQYF.